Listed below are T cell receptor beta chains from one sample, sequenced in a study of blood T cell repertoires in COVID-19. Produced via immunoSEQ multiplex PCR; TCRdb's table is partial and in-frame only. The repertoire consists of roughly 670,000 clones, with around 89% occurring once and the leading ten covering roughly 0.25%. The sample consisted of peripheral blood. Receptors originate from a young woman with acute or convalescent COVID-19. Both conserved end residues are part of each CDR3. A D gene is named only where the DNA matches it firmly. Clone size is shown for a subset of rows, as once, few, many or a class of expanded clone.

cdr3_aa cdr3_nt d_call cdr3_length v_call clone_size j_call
CASSQVAGGSGNTIYF TGCGCCAGCAGCCAAGTGGCAGGGGGATCTGGAAACACCATATATTTT TRBD1 16 TRBV4-3 - TRBJ1-3
CASSVDERATTDTQYF TGTGCCAGCAGCGTAGATGAGCGGGCGACCACAGATACGCAGTATTTT - 16 TRBV9 - TRBJ2-3
CASSLFLGNQPQHF TGTGCCAGCAGTTTATTTCTCGGTAATCAGCCCCAGCATTTT - 14 TRBV27 - TRBJ1-5
CASSPWTATTNYGYTF TGTGCCAGTAGTCCCTGGACAGCGACTACTAACTATGGCTACACCTTC - 16 TRBV19 once TRBJ1-2
CATSRGAEMQGRKYGYTF TGTGCCACCAGCAGAGGGGCTGAAATGCAGGGAAGGAAGTATGGCTACACCTTC - 18 TRBV15 - TRBJ1-2
CSVEGTGEKLFF TGCAGCGTTGAGGGTACAGGCGAAAAACTGTTTTTT - 12 TRBV29-1 - TRBJ1-4
CASSLIGGARSEAFF TGTGCCAGCAGTCTCATAGGCGGGGCCCGGTCTGAAGCTTTCTTT - 15 TRBV7-9 - TRBJ1-1
CASTTSRLLAKNIQYF TGTGCCAGTACCACCTCCCGACTACTAGCCAAAAACATTCAGTACTTC - 16 TRBV19 - TRBJ2-4
CASSLDPGGTGELFF TGTGCCAGCAGCCTGGATCCGGGGGGCACCGGGGAGCTGTTTTTT TRBD2 15 TRBV5-4 - TRBJ2-2
CAISGDRGYGYTF TGTGCCATCAGTGGCGACAGGGGTTATGGCTACACCTTC TRBD1 13 TRBV10-3 - TRBJ1-2
CASSPPGSYNEQFF TGCGCCAGCAGCCCTCCGGGGTCCTACAATGAGCAGTTCTTC - 14 TRBV4-3 - TRBJ2-1
CASSPGGSYGYTF TGTGCCAGCAGCCCGGGGGGATCTTATGGCTACACCTTC - 13 TRBV9 - TRBJ1-2
CASSTDSHLEAFF TGTGCCAGCAGCACCGACAGCCATCTTGAAGCTTTCTTT - 13 TRBV5-5 - TRBJ1-1
CASSSRQVLVYGYTF TGTGCCAGCAGCTCGAGGCAAGTTCTGGTCTATGGCTACACCTTC - 15 TRBV7-2 once TRBJ1-2
CASSQGTVPGEQYF TGTGCCAGCAGCCAAGGGACCGTTCCGGGGGAGCAGTACTTC - 14 TRBV3-1/TRBV3-2 - TRBJ2-7
CASSQDMDTGYTF TGTGCCAGCAGCCAAGATATGGACACTGGCTACACCTTC - 13 TRBV4-2 - TRBJ1-2
CATRTGGKMNTEAFF TGTGCCACCAGGACAGGGGGAAAGATGAACACTGAAGCTTTCTTT TRBD1 15 TRBV28 - TRBJ1-1
CASSYLTGTGGHYGYTF TGTGCCAGCAGCTACTTAACCGGGACAGGAGGGCACTATGGCTACACCTTC TRBD1 17 TRBV3-1/TRBV3-2 - TRBJ1-2
CAITRERQETQYF TGTGCCATCACCAGGGAAAGGCAAGAGACCCAGTACTTC - 13 TRBV10-3 - TRBJ2-5
CASRGQGSYTF TGTGCCAGCAGGGGACAGGGAAGCTACACCTTC TRBD1 11 TRBV11-2 - TRBJ1-2
CASSSGLAGGLSTDTQYF TGTGCCAGCAGTTCGGGACTAGCGGGGGGATTAAGCACAGATACGCAGTATTTT TRBD2 18 TRBV6-2/TRBV6-3 - TRBJ2-3
CASSPRGRWFQPQHF TGTGCCAGCAGCCCCCGCGGGAGGTGGTTTCAGCCCCAGCATTTT - 15 TRBV7-6 - TRBJ1-5
CASSKQGEQYF TGTGCCAGCAGCAAACAGGGCGAGCAGTACTTC - 11 TRBV21-1 - TRBJ2-7
CASSYSWEEGGYTF TGTGCCAGCAGTTACTCCTGGGAAGAGGGTGGCTACACCTTC - 14 TRBV6-5 - TRBJ1-2
CASSDRTPSGNTIYF TGTGCCAGCAGCGATAGGACACCCTCTGGAAACACCATATATTTT - 15 TRBV5-6 - TRBJ1-3
CASSVQGPTEKLFF TGTGCCAGCAGCGTCCAGGGGCCAACTGAAAAACTGTTTTTT - 14 TRBV5-6 - TRBJ1-4
CASTTSVTGLKAFF TGTGCCAGCACCACCTCTGTAACAGGGCTGAAAGCTTTCTTT - 14 TRBV28 - TRBJ1-1
CASSLRENTEAFF TGTGCCAGCAGCTTAAGAGAGAACACTGAAGCTTTCTTT - 13 TRBV7-8 - TRBJ1-1
CASSLLMNTEAFF TGTGCCAGCAGCTTACTTATGAACACTGAAGCTTTCTTT - 13 TRBV7-7 - TRBJ1-1
CASSHGGPGANVLTF TGTGCCAGCAGCCATGGTGGGCCTGGGGCCAACGTCCTGACTTTC - 15 TRBV7-9 - TRBJ2-6
CASSPLSWNHGVSGMNTEAFF TGTGCCAGCTCACCACTTTCATGGAACCATGGGGTTTCGGGAATGAACACTGAAGCTTTCTTT - 21 TRBV18 - TRBJ1-1
CASSLIGRVGAMNTEAFF TGTGCCAGCAGCTTGATCGGACGGGTTGGGGCTATGAACACTGAAGCTTTCTTT - 18 TRBV7-9 - TRBJ1-1
CASSVEAGRQGYTF TGTGCCAGCAGCGTAGAAGCCGGCAGACAAGGCTACACCTTC - 14 TRBV9 - TRBJ1-2
CASSYSTTNTEAFF TGTGCCAGCAGTTACTCGACTACGAACACTGAAGCTTTCTTT - 14 TRBV6-5 - TRBJ1-1
CASSVSGGGDTQYF TGTGCCAGCAGCGTGAGCGGGGGAGGGGATACGCAGTATTTT TRBD2 14 TRBV9 - TRBJ2-3
CASSPLEQGAEGYTF TGTGCCAGCAGCCCACTCGAACAGGGGGCGGAAGGCTACACCTTC TRBD1 15 TRBV6-2/TRBV6-3 - TRBJ1-2
CASSLRAGGPDTQYF TGCGCCAGCAGCCTAAGGGCGGGGGGACCAGATACGCAGTATTTT TRBD2 15 TRBV4-1 - TRBJ2-3
CASSALAGNTIYF TGTGCCAGCAGCGCCCTCGCTGGAAACACCATATATTTT - 13 TRBV9 few TRBJ1-3
CSVGYGGTDTQYF TGCAGCGTTGGCTACGGGGGCACAGATACGCAGTATTTT - 13 TRBV29-1 once TRBJ2-3
CASSLPWGAYEQYF TGTGCCAGCAGTTTGCCGTGGGGCGCCTACGAGCAGTACTTC - 14 TRBV6-5 - TRBJ2-7
CASSERGGSGYTF TGTGCCAGCAGTGAAAGGGGGGGATCTGGCTACACCTTC - 13 TRBV5-6 - TRBJ1-2
CASGGGTGCYEQYF TGCGCCAGCGGCGGAGGGACAGGATGCTACGAGCAGTACTTC TRBD1 14 TRBV5-1 - TRBJ2-7
CASSPARAVYGYTF TGCGCCAGCAGCCCTGCCAGGGCGGTCTATGGCTACACCTTC - 14 TRBV5-1 - TRBJ1-2
CASSPRASGDKAEQYF TGTGCCAGCAGCCCCAGGGCTAGCGGGGACAAGGCCGAGCAGTACTTC TRBD2 16 TRBV28 - TRBJ2-7
CASSQPTGEDGNGYTF TGTGCCAGCAGCCAGCCCACAGGGGAGGATGGAAACGGCTACACCTTC TRBD1 16 TRBV13 - TRBJ1-2
CASSRGTSGGGEQYF TGTGCCAGCAGCCGGGGGACTAGCGGGGGAGGAGAGCAGTACTTC TRBD2 15 TRBV3-1/TRBV3-2 once TRBJ2-7
CASSPIAGQPYEQYF TGTGCCAGCTCACCAATTGCAGGACAGCCCTACGAGCAGTACTTC - 15 TRBV18 once TRBJ2-7
CASTQNGQLFSSYNSPLHF TGTGCCAGCACCCAAAATGGACAGCTCTTTAGCTCCTATAATTCACCCCTCCACTTT - 19 TRBV5-5 - TRBJ1-6
CASSRQTFRNTEAFF TGTGCCAGCAGCCGACAGACATTTCGCAACACTGAAGCTTTCTTT - 15 TRBV21-1 - TRBJ1-1
CATSDLGGGLNGYTF TGTGCCACCAGTGATTTGGGCGGGGGGCTGAATGGCTACACCTTC - 15 TRBV24-1 - TRBJ1-2
CASRAEFLSGELFF TGTGCCAGCAGAGCCGAATTCCTATCCGGGGAGCTGTTTTTT - 14 TRBV7-3 - TRBJ2-2
CASSRGTTADTQYF TGCGCCAGCAGCCGCGGGACTACGGCAGATACGCAGTATTTT TRBD2 14 TRBV4-1 - TRBJ2-3
CASSFVPGGVNEQFF TGTGCCAGCAGCTTTGTGCCGGGGGGCGTGAATGAGCAGTTCTTC - 15 TRBV5-6 once TRBJ2-1
CASSLGVRAEAFF TGTGCCAGCAGCCTTGGGGTGAGGGCTGAAGCTTTCTTT - 13 TRBV9 - TRBJ1-1
CASSLGAGRSTEAFF TGTGCCAGCAGCTTAGGCGCGGGCAGGAGCACTGAAGCTTTCTTT - 15 TRBV7-9 - TRBJ1-1
CASSFPGPSNYGYTF TGTGCCAGCAGCTTCCCAGGTCCCTCTAACTATGGCTACACCTTC - 15 TRBV7-9 - TRBJ1-2
CAWMRDRVGEQYF TGTGCCTGGATGCGGGACAGGGTGGGGGAGCAGTACTTC TRBD1 13 TRBV30 - TRBJ2-7